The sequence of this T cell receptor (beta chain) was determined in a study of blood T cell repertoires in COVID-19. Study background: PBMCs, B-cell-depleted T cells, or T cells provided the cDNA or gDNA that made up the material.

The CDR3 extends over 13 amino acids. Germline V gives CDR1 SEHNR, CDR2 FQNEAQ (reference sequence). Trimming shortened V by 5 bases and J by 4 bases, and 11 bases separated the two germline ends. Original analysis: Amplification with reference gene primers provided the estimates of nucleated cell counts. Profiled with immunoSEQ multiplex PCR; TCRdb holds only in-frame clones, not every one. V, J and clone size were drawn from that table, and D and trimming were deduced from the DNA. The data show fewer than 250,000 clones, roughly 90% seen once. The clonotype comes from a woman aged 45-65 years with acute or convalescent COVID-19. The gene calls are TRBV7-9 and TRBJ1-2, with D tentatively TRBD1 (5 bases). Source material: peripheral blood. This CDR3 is CASSPFQGYGYTF. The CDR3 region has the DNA TGTGCCAGCAGCCCGTTTCAGGGCTATGGCTACACCTTC.